The next 13 T cell receptor beta chains were all read from a single sample in a study of graft-versus-host responses after intestinal transplantation. These receptors are not linked to any known antigen. The data were produced by immunoSEQ multiplex PCR, yet TCRdb's version contains in-frame clones alone and is incomplete. The sample gives 40,000 to 55,000 clones, around 96% of which show up once; under 0.3% is in the top ten. Sequencing used unstimulated CD8+ T cells sorted from spleen or lymph node cells, obtained before transplant. These receptors were taken from a human donor who was the organ donor for an intestinal transplant.

This chain uses TRBV11-2 with TRBJ2-3; no reliable D call. The germline gives CDR1 SGHAT, CDR2 FQNNGV. Trimming took 3 bases from V and 4 from J, leaving 2 bases between them. This CDR3 is built from 11 residues. CDR3 sequence reads: CASSFADTQYF. In nucleotides, the CDR3 is TGTGCCAGCAGCTTCGCAGATACGCAGTATTTT. Full variable domain (remainder filled in from reference TRBV11-2 and TRBJ2-3): EAGVAQSPRYKIIEKRQSVAFWCNPISGHATLYWYQQILGQGPKLLIQFQNNGVVDDSQLPKDRFSAERLKGVDSTLKIQPAKLEDSAVYLCASSFADTQYFGPGTRLTVL.

This chain uses TRBV7-6 with TRBJ1-5; D not certain. Trimming took off 4 bases at V and 0 bases at J, with 7 bases between the two ends. Germline V gene lookup returns CDR1 SGHVS and CDR2 FNYEAQ. CDR3 length: 14 residues. CDR3 sequence: CASSSLISNQPQHF. The DNA for the CDR3 is TGTGCCAGCAGCTCCCTGATTAGCAATCAGCCCCAGCATTTT.

This clone was detected only once. The rearrangement links TRBV13 to TRBJ2-3; no definite D call. The CDR3 is 16 amino acids. Trimming cost V 3 bases and J 2 bases, with 15 bases left between them. The germline CDR1 and CDR2 sequences are PRHDT and FYEKMQ (reference sequence). The DNA for the CDR3 is TGTGCCAGCAGCTTGCTGAGAATCGCGACCACAGATACGCAGTATTTT. Amino acid sequence: CASSLLRIATTDTQYF.

This clone was recorded only once. The chain links TRBV25-1 to TRBJ1-4, with D tentatively TRBD1 (6 bases). Trimming pared 8 bases from V and 8 bases from J, leaving 24 bases between. Germline CDR1 MGHDK, CDR2 SYGVNS. CDR3 size: 16 residues. The CDR3 is CASSWPQGTRGEKLFF. The CDR3 DNA reads TGTGCCAGCTCCTGGCCACAGGGTACTCGTGGGGAAAAACTGTTTTTT.

The V and J genes are TRBV4-2 and TRBJ1-5, with 10 bases that match TRBD1. The trim removed 4 bases at V and 0 bases at J, leaving 3 bases unmatched. The germline V gene encodes CDR1 LGHNA and CDR2 YNFKEQ. This CDR3 has 16 residues. The DNA of the CDR3 is TGTGCCAGCAGCCCGACAGGGGGCCTTAGCAATCAGCCCCAGCATTTT. This codes for CASSPTGGLSNQPQHF.

The chain is built from TRBV5-4 and TRBJ1-6, with TRBD1 matching 7 bases. The germline gives CDR1 SGHNT, CDR2 YYREEE (reference sequence). The CDR3 has 19 amino acids. The ends lost 4 bases at V and 1 base at J; junction bases unmatched: 14. DNA for the CDR3: TGTGCCAGCAGCCCAGAAGGTGGGACAGAGAATTCCTATAATTCACCCCTCCACTTT. This sequence encodes CASSPEGGTENSYNSPLHF.

The sample holds one count of this clone. The rearrangement links TRBV21-1 to TRBJ2-5; the tabulated D call, TRBD1, remains unverified against the DNA. The J call may be faulty, since TRBJ2-7 better matches the DNA end. TRBV21-1 is a recognized pseudogene. The CDR3 totals 15 residues. The CDR3 bases are TGTGCCAGCAGCACACCAGACAGGGGGCTCTACGAGCAGTACTTC. Translating it yields CASSTPDRGLYEQYF.

The rearrangement uses TRBV14 and TRBJ1-6; 7 bases are a match to TRBD1. CDR3 length: 15 residues. Germline V gives CDR1 SGHDN, CDR2 FVKESK. Trimming removed 9 bases from V and 2 bases from J; junction bases left unmatched: 7. For the CDR3, the DNA is TGTGCCAGGGATGACAGGGCCCCCTATAATTCACCCCTCCACTTT. This sequence encodes CARDDRAPYNSPLHF.

The CDR3 DNA is TGTGCCAGCAGTCTAAACGGCGGTCCCTATGGCTACACCTTC. It encodes CASSLNGGPYGYTF. V is TRBV28 and J is TRBJ1-2; D unclear. This CDR3 spans 14 amino acids. Germline loops: CDR1 MDHEN, CDR2 SYDVKM. Trimming shortened V by 5 bases and J by 4 bases, and 14 bases separated the two germline ends.

With respect to this clone: Other DNA sequences in this sample translate to the same CDR3. V usage is TRBV29-1 and J usage is TRBJ1-3, with TRBD1 as a possible D gene (5 bases). The length of the CDR3 is 14 residues. CDR1 and CDR2 from the germline V gene are SQVTM and ANQGSEA. Trimming took 6 bases from V and 7 from J, leaving 19 bases between them. The CDR3 DNA reads as TGCAGCGTAACCGAGGTGGAACAGGTTAACACCATATATTTT. It translates to CSVTEVEQVNTIYF.

This clone was counted a few times. V gene TRBV27 combines with J gene TRBJ2-1; D gene ambiguous. The V and J ends lost 2 bases and 0 bases respectively, with 2 bases between them. Per the germline V gene, CDR1 is MNHEY and CDR2 is SMNVEV (reference sequence). There are 13 residues in the CDR3. The CDR3 sequence is CASSLGSYNEQFF. The CDR3 nucleotides are TGTGCCAGCAGTTTAGGCTCCTACAATGAGCAGTTCTTC.

The chain combines TRBV7-9 with TRBJ2-7; 8 positions agree with TRBD1. The CDR3 extends over 18 amino acids. CDR1 is SEHNR, CDR2 FQNEAQ, per germline (reference sequence). The junction had 16 bases not matched to a gene; V was cut back by 6 bases and J by 0 bases. CDR3 in amino acids: CASSSSRGTGTGSYEQYF. The CDR3 DNA sequence: TGTGCCAGCAGTTCCTCCAGGGGGACTGGGACAGGCTCCTACGAGCAGTACTTC.

The chain employs TRBV19 and TRBJ1-6, with TRBD1 matching over 8 bases. CDR1 and CDR2 from the germline V gene are LNHDA and SQIVND (reference sequence). V was pared by 10 bases and J by 6 bases, with 8 bases of the junction left unmatched. CDR3 size: 14 residues. CDR3 sequence: CATEDRAGNSPLHF. CDR3 bases: TGTGCCACCGAGGACAGGGCGGGTAATTCACCCCTCCACTTT.